This is a list of T cell receptor beta chains from one sample in a study of early T cells in non-severe SARS-CoV-2 infection. From the 5' RACE reads, TCRdb called clonotypes with MiXCR, one entry per CDR3 protein. The sample yields 95,000 to 100,000 distinct CDR3 sequences, about 12% seen once. The sample taken for sequencing was whole blood. The receptors were gathered from an adult who was a healthcare worker with PCR-confirmed SARS-CoV-2 infection or an uninfected control (not recorded which). Each CDR3 is given with its conserved first and last residue. The D gene is left open where the match is weak. Clone size, where shown, is once, few, many, or a class for clones that have expanded.

TRBV29-1	-	13	-	TRBJ1-2	CSVEGEGRDGYTF	TGCAGCGTTGAGGGAGAGGGGAGGGATGGCTACACCTTC
TRBV27	-	15	TRBD1	TRBJ2-1	CASSLLGTGVSEQFF	TGTGCCAGCAGTTTACTGGGGACAGGGGTCAGTGAGCAGTTCTTC
TRBV4-2	many	12	-	TRBJ2-1	CASSQEGPSQFF	TGTGCCAGCAGCCAGGAGGGACCCTCGCAGTTCTTC
TRBV12-3/TRBV12-4	few	13	-	TRBJ1-1	CASSGEGNTEAFF	TGTGCCAGCAGTGGGGAGGGGAACACTGAAGCTTTCTTT
TRBV20-1	-	11	-	TRBJ2-7	CSARETLEQYF	TGCAGTGCTAGAGAGACCCTCGAGCAGTACTTC
TRBV12-3/TRBV12-4	many	15	TRBD1	TRBJ1-2	CASRLQETGINGYTF	TGTGCCAGCAGATTACAGGAGACAGGGATTAATGGCTACACCTTC
TRBV7-9	few	14	TRBD1	TRBJ2-7	CASSTRQGAYEQYF	TGTGCCAGCAGCACCAGACAGGGGGCATACGAGCAGTACTTC
TRBV11-2	few	17	TRBD1	TRBJ2-6	CASRRQGAFSGANVLTF	TGTGCCAGCAGAAGACAGGGGGCATTCTCTGGGGCCAACGTCCTGACTTTC
TRBV5-1	many	15	TRBD1	TRBJ2-5	CASSAGQGPQETQYF	TGCGCCAGCAGTGCTGGACAGGGCCCGCAAGAGACCCAGTACTTC
TRBV28	few	12	-	TRBJ2-1	CASTNYGNEQFF	TGTGCCAGCACCAATTATGGAAATGAGCAGTTCTTC
TRBV6-5	many	15	-	TRBJ2-6	CASKAGPSGANVLTF	TGTGCCAGCAAGGCAGGACCCTCTGGGGCCAACGTCCTGACTTTC
TRBV29-1	many	14	-	TRBJ2-2	CSVGAGLVTGELFF	TGCAGCGTTGGGGCAGGGCTGGTCACCGGGGAGCTGTTTTTT
TRBV20-1	many	15	-	TRBJ2-5	CSALIGGRPQETQYF	TGCAGTGCCCTCATTGGGGGGAGACCTCAGGAGACCCAGTACTTC
TRBV3-1	-	17	-	TRBJ1-6	CASVERGDGSYNSPLHF	TGTGCCAGCGTGGAGCGGGGTGATGGGTCCTATAATTCACCCCTCCACTTT
TRBV12-3/TRBV12-4	few	18	TRBD2	TRBJ2-3	CASTIPPSSGGVPDTQYF	TGTGCCAGCACCATCCCCCCCTCCAGCGGGGGGGTTCCAGATACGCAGTATTTT
TRBV5-5	few	15	-	TRBJ2-1	CASSFARGDYNEQFF	TGTGCCAGCAGCTTTGCGAGGGGGGACTACAATGAGCAGTTCTTC
TRBV5-5	few	16	-	TRBJ1-5	CASSSIQGIRNQPQHF	TGTGCCAGCAGCTCCATACAGGGAATCCGTAATCAGCCCCAGCATTTT
TRBV27	-	17	TRBD2	TRBJ2-3	CASSLRPSGGATDTQYF	TGTGCCAGCAGTTTAAGACCTAGCGGGGGGGCCACAGATACGCAGTATTTT
TRBV12-3/TRBV12-4	few	12	-	TRBJ1-2	CASRAGPNGYTF	TGTGCCAGCAGGGCCGGGCCAAATGGCTACACCTTC
TRBV20-1	many	14	-	TRBJ2-3	CSARVDSNSDTQYF	TGCAGTGCTAGAGTGGACAGCAACTCAGATACGCAGTATTTT
TRBV24-1	many	15	TRBD1	TRBJ1-2	CATSDGGQTNYGYTF	TGTGCCACCAGTGATGGGGGACAGACTAACTATGGCTACACCTTC
TRBV11-2	few	15	TRBD1	TRBJ2-1	CASSKDRGGSNEQFF	TGTGCCAGCAGCAAGGACAGGGGAGGGTCGAATGAGCAGTTCTTC
TRBV5-1	many	15	TRBD1	TRBJ2-1	CASSPDTGAYNEQFF	TGCGCCAGCAGTCCAGATACAGGGGCTTACAATGAGCAGTTCTTC
TRBV4-1	many	14	-	TRBJ2-7	CASSHGPPSYEQYF	TGCGCCAGCAGCCATGGGCCCCCCTCCTACGAGCAGTACTTC
TRBV3-1	few	14	-	TRBJ2-1	CATPPPGPPHGQFF	TGTGCCACCCCCCCCCCGGGACCCCCGCACGGGCAGTTCTTC
TRBV7-7	few	17	-	TRBJ2-4	CASILTDTHIAKNIQYF	TGTGCCAGCATCTTGACGGACACCCACATAGCCAAAAACATTCAGTACTTC
TRBV4-2	few	17	TRBD1	TRBJ2-1	CASSQTRTGSSYNEQFF	TGTGCCAGCAGCCAAACCCGGACAGGGAGCTCCTACAATGAGCAGTTCTTC
TRBV29-1	few	16	TRBD1	TRBJ2-2	CSAQSPGQGWTGELFF	TGCAGCGCCCAATCACCGGGACAGGGGTGGACCGGGGAGCTGTTTTTT
TRBV20-1	-	15	-	TRBJ2-2	CSARASPRNTGELFF	TGCAGTGCTAGAGCTAGCCCAAGGAACACCGGGGAGCTGTTTTTT
TRBV10-3	medium-sized	13	-	TRBJ1-2	CAIGPGHDDGYTF	TGTGCCATCGGTCCGGGACACGATGATGGCTACACCTTC
TRBV20-1	few	12	-	TRBJ2-7	CSVTGSSYEQYF	TGCAGTGTGACAGGATCCTCCTACGAGCAGTACTTC
TRBV28	-	12	-	TRBJ1-2	CASSLSNYGYTF	TGTGCCAGCAGTCTATCGAACTATGGCTACACCTTC
TRBV6-1	few	12	-	TRBJ1-1	CASSIWNTEAFF	TGTGCCAGCAGTATTTGGAACACTGAAGCTTTCTTT
TRBV12-3/TRBV12-4	-	14	-	TRBJ2-3	CACSLPRRTDTQYF	TGTGCCTGCAGTTTGCCTAGACGCACAGATACGCAGTATTTT
TRBV5-4	many	18	TRBD2	TRBJ2-7	CASSLDPQTSGFSYEQYF	TGTGCCAGCAGCTTGGATCCCCAGACTAGCGGCTTCTCCTACGAGCAGTACTTC
TRBV9	-	17	-	TRBJ2-2	CASSVATGTRNTGELFF	TGTGCCAGCAGCGTAGCTACGGGGACCCGGAACACCGGGGAGCTGTTTTTT
TRBV19	few	14	TRBD2	TRBJ2-1	CASKQAGVENEQFF	TGTGCCAGTAAACAAGCGGGGGTTGAGAATGAGCAGTTCTTC